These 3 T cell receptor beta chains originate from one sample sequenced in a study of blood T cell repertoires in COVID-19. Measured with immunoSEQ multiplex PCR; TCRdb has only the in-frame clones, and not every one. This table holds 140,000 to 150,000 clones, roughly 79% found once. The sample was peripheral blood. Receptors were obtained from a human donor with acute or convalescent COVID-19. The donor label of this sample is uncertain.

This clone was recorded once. The CDR3 DNA reads TGTGCCAGCAGCTTGAACCCGGACAGCTTCACGGAGAACTATGGCTACACCTTC. Protein: CASSLNPDSFTENYGYTF. The V and J genes are TRBV5-8 and TRBJ1-2; perhaps TRBD1 as D (6 bases). The germline V gene encodes CDR1 SGHTS and CDR2 YDEGEE. Trimming took off 1 base at V and 2 bases at J, with 21 bases between the two ends. The CDR3 has 18 residues.

CDR3 sequence reads: CAWGDLNTEAFF. As DNA, the CDR3 is TGTGCCTGGGGCGACTTGAACACTGAAGCTTTCTTT. The rearrangement joins TRBV30 to TRBJ1-1; no firm D call. Germline V lookup: CDR1 GTSNPN, CDR2 SVGIG (reference sequence). The V gene lost 5 bases and the J gene lost 0 bases, with 7 bases spanning the gap. The length of the CDR3 is 12 residues. Full variable domain (remainder filled in from reference TRBV30 and TRBJ1-1): SQTIHQWPATLVQPVGSPLSLECTVEGTSNPNLYWYRQAAGRGLQLLFYSVGIGQISSEVPQNLSASRPQDRQFILSSKKLLLSDSGFYLCAWGDLNTEAFFGQGTRLTVV.

CDR3 bases: TGCGCCAGCAGCTGGGGTAGCGGTGGCGAGACCCAGTACTTC. Translating gives CASSWGSGGETQYF. The chain joins TRBV5-1 to TRBJ2-5; D is possibly TRBD2 (6 bases). Germline-derived CDR1 and CDR2 are SGHRS and YFSETQ. V lost 3 bases and J 5 bases, leaving 14 bases between the germline ends. The CDR3 has 14 amino acids.